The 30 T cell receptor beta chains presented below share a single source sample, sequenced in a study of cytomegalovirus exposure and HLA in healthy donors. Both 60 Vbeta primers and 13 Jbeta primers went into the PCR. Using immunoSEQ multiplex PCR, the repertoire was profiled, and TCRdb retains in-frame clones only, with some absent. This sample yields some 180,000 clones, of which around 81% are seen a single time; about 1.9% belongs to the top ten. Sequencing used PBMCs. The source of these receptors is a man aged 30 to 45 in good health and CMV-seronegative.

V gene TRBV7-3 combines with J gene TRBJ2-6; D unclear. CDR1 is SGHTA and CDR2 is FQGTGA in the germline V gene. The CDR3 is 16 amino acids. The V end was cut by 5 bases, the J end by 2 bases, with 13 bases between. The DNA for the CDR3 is TGTGCCAGCAGCCTGTCTATAATGACTGGGGCCAACGTCCTGACTTTC. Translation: CASSLSIMTGANVLTF.

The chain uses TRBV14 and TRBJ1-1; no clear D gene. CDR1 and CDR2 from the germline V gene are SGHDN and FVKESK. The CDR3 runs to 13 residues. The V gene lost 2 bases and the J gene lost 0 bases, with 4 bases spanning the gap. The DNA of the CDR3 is TGTGCCAGCAGCCAAAACATGAACACTGAAGCTTTCTTT. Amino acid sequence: CASSQNMNTEAFF.

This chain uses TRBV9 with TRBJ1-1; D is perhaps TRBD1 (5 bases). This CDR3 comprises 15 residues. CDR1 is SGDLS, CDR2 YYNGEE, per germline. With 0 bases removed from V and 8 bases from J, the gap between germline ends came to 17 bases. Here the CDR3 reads CASSVVGGGVNEAFF. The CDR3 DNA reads TGTGCCAGCAGCGTAGTGGGGGGGGGAGTCAACGAAGCTTTCTTT.

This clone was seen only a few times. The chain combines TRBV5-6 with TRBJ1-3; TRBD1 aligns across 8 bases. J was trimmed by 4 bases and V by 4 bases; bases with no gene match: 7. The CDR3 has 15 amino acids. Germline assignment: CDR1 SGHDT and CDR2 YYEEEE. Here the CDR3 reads CASSILQGVGNTIYF. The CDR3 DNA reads TGTGCCAGCAGCATTCTACAGGGGGTAGGAAACACCATATATTTT.

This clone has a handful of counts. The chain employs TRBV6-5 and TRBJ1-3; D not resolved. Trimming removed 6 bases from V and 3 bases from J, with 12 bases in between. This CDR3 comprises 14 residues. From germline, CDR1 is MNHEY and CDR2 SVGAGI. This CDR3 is CASRGLGGGNTIYF. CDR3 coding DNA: TGTGCCAGCAGGGGCCTGGGAGGTGGAAACACCATATATTTT.

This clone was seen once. CDR3 nucleotide sequence: TGCAGCGTTGAAACCAGGGGGGACATTCAGTACTTC. It specifies CSVETRGDIQYF. This chain links TRBV29-1 with TRBJ2-4, with D perhaps TRBD1 (7 bases). Germline V lookup: CDR1 SQVTM, CDR2 ANQGSEA. Trimming removed 2 bases from V and 8 bases from J, with 10 bases in between. The CDR3 sequence is 12 residues long. The full variable domain, with the rest looked up from reference TRBV29-1 and TRBJ2-4, is SAVISQKPSRDICQRGTSLTIQCQVDSQVTMMFWYRQQPGQSLTLIATANQGSEATYESGFVIDKFPISRPNLTFSTLTVSNMSPEDSSIYLCSVETRGDIQYFGAGTRLSVL.

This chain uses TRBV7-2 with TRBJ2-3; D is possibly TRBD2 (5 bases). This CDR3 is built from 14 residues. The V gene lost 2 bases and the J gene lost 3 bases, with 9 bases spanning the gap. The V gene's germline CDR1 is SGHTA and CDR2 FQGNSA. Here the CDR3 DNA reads TGTGCCAGCAGCTTATCGGGGTTTACAGATACGCAGTATTTT. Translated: CASSLSGFTDTQYF.

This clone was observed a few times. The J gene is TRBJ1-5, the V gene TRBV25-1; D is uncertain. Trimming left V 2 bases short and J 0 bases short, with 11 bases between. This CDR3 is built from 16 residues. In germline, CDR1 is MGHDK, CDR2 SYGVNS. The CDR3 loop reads CASSEAADYSNQPQHF. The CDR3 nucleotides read TGTGCCAGCAGTGAAGCGGCAGACTATAGCAATCAGCCCCAGCATTTT.

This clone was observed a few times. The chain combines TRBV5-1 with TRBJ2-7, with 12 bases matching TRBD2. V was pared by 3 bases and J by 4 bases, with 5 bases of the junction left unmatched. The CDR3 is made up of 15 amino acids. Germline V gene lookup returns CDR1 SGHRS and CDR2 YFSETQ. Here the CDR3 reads CASSSRLAGVYEQYF. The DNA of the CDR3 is TGCGCCAGCAGCTCCAGACTAGCGGGAGTATACGAGCAGTACTTC.

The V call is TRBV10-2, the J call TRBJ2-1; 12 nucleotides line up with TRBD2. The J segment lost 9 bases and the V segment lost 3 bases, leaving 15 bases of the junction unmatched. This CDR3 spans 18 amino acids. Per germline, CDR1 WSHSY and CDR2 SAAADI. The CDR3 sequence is CASSELSGLAGLSGEQFF. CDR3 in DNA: TGCGCCAGCAGTGAATTAAGCGGACTAGCGGGATTGAGTGGTGAGCAGTTCTTC.

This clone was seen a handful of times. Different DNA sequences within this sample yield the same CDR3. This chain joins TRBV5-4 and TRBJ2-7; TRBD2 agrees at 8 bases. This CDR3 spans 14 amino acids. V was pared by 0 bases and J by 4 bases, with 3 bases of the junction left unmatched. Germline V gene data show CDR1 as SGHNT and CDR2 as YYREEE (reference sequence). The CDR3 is CASSLAGGRYEQYF. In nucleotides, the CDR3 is TGTGCCAGCAGCTTGGCGGGGGGGCGTTACGAGCAGTACTTC.

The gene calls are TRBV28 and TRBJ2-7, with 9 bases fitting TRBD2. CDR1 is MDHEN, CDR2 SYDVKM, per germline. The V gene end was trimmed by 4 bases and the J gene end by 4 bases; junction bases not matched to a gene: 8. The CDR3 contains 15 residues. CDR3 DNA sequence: TGTGCCAGCAGTTCCTGGACTAGCGCCAGTTACGAGCAGTACTTC. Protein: CASSSWTSASYEQYF. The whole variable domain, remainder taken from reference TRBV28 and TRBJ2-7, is DVKVTQSSRYLVKRTGEKVFLECVQDMDHENMFWYRQDPGLGLRLIYFSYDVKMKEKGDIPEGYSVSREKKERFSLILESASTNQTSMYLCASSSWTSASYEQYFGPGTRLTVT.

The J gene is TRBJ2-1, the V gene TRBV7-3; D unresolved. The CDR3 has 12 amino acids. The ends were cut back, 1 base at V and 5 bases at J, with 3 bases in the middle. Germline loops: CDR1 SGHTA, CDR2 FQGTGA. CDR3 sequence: CASSLINNEQFF. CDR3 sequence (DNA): TGTGCCAGCAGCTTAATAAACAATGAGCAGTTCTTC.

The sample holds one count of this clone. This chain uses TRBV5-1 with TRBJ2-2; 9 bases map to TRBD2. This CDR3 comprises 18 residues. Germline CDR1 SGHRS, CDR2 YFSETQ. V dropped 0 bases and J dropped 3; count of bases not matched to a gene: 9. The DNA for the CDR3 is TGCGCCAGCAGCTTGGGGCTAGCGGGACTCGAGGACACCGGGGAGCTGTTTTTT. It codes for CASSLGLAGLEDTGELFF.

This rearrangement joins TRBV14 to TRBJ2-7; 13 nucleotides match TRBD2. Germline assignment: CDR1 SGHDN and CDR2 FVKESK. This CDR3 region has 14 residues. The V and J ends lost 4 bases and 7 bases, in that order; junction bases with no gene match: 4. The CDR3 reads CASSPGTSGNEQYF. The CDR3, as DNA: TGTGCCAGCAGCCCCGGGACTAGCGGGAATGAGCAGTACTTC.

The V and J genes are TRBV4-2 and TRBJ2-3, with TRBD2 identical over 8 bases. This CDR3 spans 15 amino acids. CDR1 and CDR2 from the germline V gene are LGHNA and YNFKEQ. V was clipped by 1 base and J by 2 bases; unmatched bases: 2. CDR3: CASSQGSGDTDTQYF. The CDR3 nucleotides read TGTGCCAGCAGCCAAGGTAGCGGGGACACAGATACGCAGTATTTT.

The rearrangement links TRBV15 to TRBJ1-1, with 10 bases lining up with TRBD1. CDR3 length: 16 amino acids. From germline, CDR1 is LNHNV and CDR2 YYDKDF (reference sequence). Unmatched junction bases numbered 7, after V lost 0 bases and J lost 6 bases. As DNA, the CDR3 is TGTGCCACCAGCAGAGATATGGGGACAGGGGACCCTGAAGCTTTCTTT. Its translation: CATSRDMGTGDPEAFF.

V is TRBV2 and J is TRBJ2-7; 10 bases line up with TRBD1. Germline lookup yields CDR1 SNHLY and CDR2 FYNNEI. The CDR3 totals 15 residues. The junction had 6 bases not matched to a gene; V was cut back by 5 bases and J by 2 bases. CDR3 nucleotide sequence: TGTGCCAGCAGTCCTACGACAGGGGGCGCCTACGAGCAGTACTTC. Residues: CASSPTTGGAYEQYF.

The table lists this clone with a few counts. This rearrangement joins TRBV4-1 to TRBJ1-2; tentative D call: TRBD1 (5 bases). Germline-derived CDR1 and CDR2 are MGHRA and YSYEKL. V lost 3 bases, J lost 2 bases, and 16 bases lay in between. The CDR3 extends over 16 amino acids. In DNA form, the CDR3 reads TGCGCCAGCAGCCACCCGGCTCGGGGGAGGAACTATGGCTACACCTTC. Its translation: CASSHPARGRNYGYTF.

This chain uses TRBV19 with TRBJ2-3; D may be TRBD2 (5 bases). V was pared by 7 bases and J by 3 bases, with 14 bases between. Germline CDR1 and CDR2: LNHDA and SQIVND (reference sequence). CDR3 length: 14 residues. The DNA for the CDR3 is TGTGCCAGTACCGAGGGTAAAGAAACAGATACGCAGTATTTT. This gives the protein CASTEGKETDTQYF.

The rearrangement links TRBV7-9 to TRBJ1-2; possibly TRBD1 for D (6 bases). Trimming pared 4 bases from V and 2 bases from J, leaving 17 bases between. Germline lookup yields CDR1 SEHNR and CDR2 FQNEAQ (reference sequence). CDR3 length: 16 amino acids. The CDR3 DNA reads TGTGCCAGCAGCTCCCCCGGGACACCTTTAAACTATGGCTACACCTTC. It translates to CASSSPGTPLNYGYTF.

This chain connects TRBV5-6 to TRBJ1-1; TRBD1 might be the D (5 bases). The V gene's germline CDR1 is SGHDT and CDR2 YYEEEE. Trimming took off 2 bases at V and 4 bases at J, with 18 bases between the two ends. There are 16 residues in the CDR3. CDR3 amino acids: CASSFRRPGGSTEAFF. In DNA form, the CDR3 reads TGTGCCAGCAGCTTTAGACGCCCGGGGGGAAGCACTGAAGCTTTCTTT.

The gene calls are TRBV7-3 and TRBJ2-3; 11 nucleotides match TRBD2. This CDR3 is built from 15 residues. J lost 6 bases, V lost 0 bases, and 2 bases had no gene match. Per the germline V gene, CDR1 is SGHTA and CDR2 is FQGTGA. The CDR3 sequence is CASSLTWTSGDTQYF. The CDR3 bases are TGTGCCAGCAGCTTAACGTGGACTAGCGGGGATACGCAGTATTTT.

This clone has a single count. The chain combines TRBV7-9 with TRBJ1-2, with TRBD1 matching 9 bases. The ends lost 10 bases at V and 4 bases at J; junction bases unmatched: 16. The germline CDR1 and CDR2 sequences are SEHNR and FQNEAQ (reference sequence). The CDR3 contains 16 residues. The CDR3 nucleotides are TGTGCCACCTTAGGGGGACAGGGTTATTCCTCCTATGGCTACACCTTC. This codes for CATLGGQGYSSYGYTF.

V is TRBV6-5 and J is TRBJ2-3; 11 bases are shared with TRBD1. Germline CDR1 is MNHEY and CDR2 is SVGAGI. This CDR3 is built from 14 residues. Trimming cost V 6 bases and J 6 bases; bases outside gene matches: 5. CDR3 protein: CASRVGQGADTQYF. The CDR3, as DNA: TGTGCCAGCAGAGTTGGACAGGGGGCTGATACGCAGTATTTT.

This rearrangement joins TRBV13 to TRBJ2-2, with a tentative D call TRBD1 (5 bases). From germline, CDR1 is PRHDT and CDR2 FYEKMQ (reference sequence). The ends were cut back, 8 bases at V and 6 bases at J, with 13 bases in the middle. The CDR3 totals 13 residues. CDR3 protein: CASHRRGPGELFF. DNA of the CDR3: TGTGCCAGCCACAGAAGGGGCCCCGGGGAGCTGTTTTTT.

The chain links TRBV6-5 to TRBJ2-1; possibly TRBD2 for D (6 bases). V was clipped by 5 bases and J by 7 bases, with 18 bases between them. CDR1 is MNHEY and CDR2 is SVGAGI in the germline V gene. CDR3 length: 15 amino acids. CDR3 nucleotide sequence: TGTGCCAGCAGTCCTCAGCCGGGACTGATGAATGAGCAGTTCTTC. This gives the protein CASSPQPGLMNEQFF.

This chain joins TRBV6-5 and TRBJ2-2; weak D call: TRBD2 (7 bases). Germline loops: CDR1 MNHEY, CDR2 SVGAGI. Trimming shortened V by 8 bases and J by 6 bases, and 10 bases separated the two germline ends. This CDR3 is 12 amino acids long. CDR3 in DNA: TGTGCCAGCTTCGGGGGGCCCGGGGAGCTGTTTTTT. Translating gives CASFGGPGELFF.

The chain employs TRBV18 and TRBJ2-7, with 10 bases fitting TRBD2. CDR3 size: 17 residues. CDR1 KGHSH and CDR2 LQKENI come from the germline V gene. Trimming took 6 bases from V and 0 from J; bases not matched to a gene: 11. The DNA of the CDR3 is TGTGCCAGCTCTCATCCGGGACTAGCGAAAAGCTCCTACGAGCAGTACTTC. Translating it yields CASSHPGLAKSSYEQYF.

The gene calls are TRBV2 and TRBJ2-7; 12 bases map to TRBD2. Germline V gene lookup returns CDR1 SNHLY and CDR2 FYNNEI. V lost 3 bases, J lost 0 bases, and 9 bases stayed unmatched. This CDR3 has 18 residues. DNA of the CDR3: TGTGCCAGCAGTGATCGGACTAGCGGGACCAAACGCTCCTACGAGCAGTACTTC. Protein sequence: CASSDRTSGTKRSYEQYF.